Listed below are T cell receptor beta chains from one sample, sequenced in a study of control samples from healthy donors and cancer patients. Some clones are missing from TCRdb's copy, which holds only in-frame ones; the method was immunoSEQ multiplex PCR. Here the sample spans around 100,000 clones, about nine tenths being singletons. Specimen: blood. All receptors derive from a human donor in good health. The donor label of this sample is uncertain. The conserved cysteine and the conserved F or W are not part of the CDR3 here.

V gene	J gene	CDR3 protein
TRBV7-8	TRBJ2-1	ASSSQRGRYNEQF
TRBV5-8	TRBJ1-4	ASSPKGRHEKLF
TRBV20-1	TRBJ2-1	SARPDLGQF
TRBV27	TRBJ1-1	ASSSPGLTEAF
TRBV12-5	TRBJ1-2	ASDRAGDGYT
TRBV2	TRBJ2-6	ASRGTSGANVLT
TRBV2	TRBJ1-6	ASSRLNSPLH
TRBV27	TRBJ2-3	ASTKGGAQDTQY
TRBV24-1	TRBJ2-1	ATSDRHNEQF
TRBV15	TRBJ1-4	ATSRDQRGRREKLF
TRBV21-1	TRBJ1-5	ASSKGIAGVNNQPQH
TRBV5-6	TRBJ2-3	ASSLGGVTDTQY
TRBV27	TRBJ2-7	ASSLSGNEQY
TRBV3-1/TRBV3-2	TRBJ1-2	ASSLSGTNYGYT
TRBV27	TRBJ1-5	ASSQNRVGQPQH
TRBV6-5	TRBJ1-6	ASSTGPSSPLH
TRBV5-8	TRBJ2-2	ASSPWQGADTGELF
TRBV5-1	TRBJ1-1	ASRLSSDLKMAEAF
TRBV7-2	TRBJ2-3	ASSLNPTDTQY
TRBV6-5	TRBJ1-5	ASSPDGPFPH
TRBV3-1/TRBV3-2	TRBJ1-6	ASSQRTGRDNSPLH
TRBV23-1	TRBJ2-1	ASKQGDVPVGYSEQF
TRBV10-1	TRBJ2-1	ASSDDSESDEQF
TRBV5-1	TRBJ1-1	ASSLTENTEAF
TRBV6-5	TRBJ1-2	ASSYSAGEFGYT
TRBV27	TRBJ1-4	ASSLGGPGLFYEKLF
TRBV5-4	TRBJ2-2	ASSLGGTGNTGELF
TRBV5-1	TRBJ1-1	ASSRTGVPSEAF
TRBV9	TRBJ2-1	ASSVATSGGAYNEQF
TRBV5-4	TRBJ1-5	ASSPQGHCVYSNQPQH
TRBV6-5	TRBJ2-2	ASSYSKPSSGELF
TRBV10-3	TRBJ2-5	AIRPGISGWETQY
TRBV24-1	TRBJ2-1	ATSDSGFYNEQF
TRBV11-1	TRBJ1-1	ASSLTGAGTEAF
TRBV27	TRBJ2-5	ASSLYSWKETQY
TRBV19	TRBJ2-2	ASSSGRDTGELF
TRBV7-2	TRBJ2-3	ASSLRTSGGSTDTQY
TRBV19	TRBJ1-2	ASSIDAPSSGLYGYT
TRBV7-8	TRBJ2-5	ASSLGTSGGLETQY
TRBV25-1	TRBJ2-7	ASSEGGAYEQY
TRBV5-1	TRBJ2-3	ASSGALADTQY
TRBV19	TRBJ2-6	ASSIGRTGGLGANVLT
TRBV5-1	TRBJ1-1	ASIASGTPGGEAF
TRBV30	TRBJ1-2	AWSVPGGGYT
TRBV19	TRBJ1-4	ASSHGRVTEKLF
TRBV9	TRBJ1-6	ASSETGRASYNSPLH
TRBV4-1	TRBJ2-2	ASSLARGANTGELF
TRBV12-5	TRBJ2-7	ASGPGQGNAEQY
TRBV24-1	TRBJ2-1	ATSDDGHEQF
TRBV11-2	TRBJ2-7	ASTVGGRYEQY
TRBV6-4	TRBJ2-3	ASSNSGGGHTDTQY
TRBV5-1	TRBJ1-4	ASSLGGRQGNEKLF
TRBV3-1/TRBV3-2	TRBJ2-3	ASSRPGQGTDTQY
TRBV14	TRBJ1-1	ASSQALFSEAF